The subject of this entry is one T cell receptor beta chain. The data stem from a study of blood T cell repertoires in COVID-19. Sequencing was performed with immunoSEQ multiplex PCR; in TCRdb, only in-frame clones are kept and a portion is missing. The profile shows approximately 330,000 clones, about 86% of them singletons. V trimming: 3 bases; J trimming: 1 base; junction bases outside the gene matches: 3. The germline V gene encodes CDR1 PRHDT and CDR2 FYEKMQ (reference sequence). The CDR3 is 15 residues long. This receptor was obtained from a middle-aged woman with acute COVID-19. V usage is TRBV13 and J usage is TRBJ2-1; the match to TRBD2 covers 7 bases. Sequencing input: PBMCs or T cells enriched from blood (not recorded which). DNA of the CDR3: TGTGCCAGCAGCTTTGCGGGAGTATCCTACAATGAGCAGTTCTTC. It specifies CASSFAGVSYNEQFF.